The next 2 T cell receptor beta chains were all read from a single sample in a study of cytomegalovirus exposure and HLA in healthy donors. Primers: 60 Vbeta forward and 13 Jbeta reverse. TCRdb's copy holds only in-frame clones and misses some; the assay was immunoSEQ multiplex PCR. This sample carries fewer than 250,000 clones, roughly 80% of them seen once, and the ten largest clones take 1.6%. The specimen was PBMCs. These receptors originate from a woman aged 18-29 years in good health and CMV-seronegative.

On this clone itself: One junction end does not reproduce the germline sequence, and a read error may be involved. The rearrangement uses TRBV7-9 and TRBJ2-5; 9 bases align to TRBD1. The length of the CDR3 is 17 residues. Looked up from germline, CDR1 is SEHNR and CDR2 is FQNEAQ (reference sequence). As DNA, the CDR3 is TGTTCCAGCAGCTTACCCCGACAGGGGGATTATCAAGAGACCCAGTACTTC. It encodes CSSSLPRQGDYQETQYF.

This chain joins TRBV28 and TRBJ1-5, with D maybe TRBD1 (5 bases). Per the germline V gene, CDR1 is MDHEN and CDR2 is SYDVKM. Trimming stripped 4 bases from V and 2 bases from J, with 12 bases between. This CDR3 region has 15 residues. The CDR3 region is CASSSGGRGNQPQHF. In nucleotides, the CDR3 is TGTGCCAGCAGTTCCGGGGGAAGGGGCAATCAGCCCCAGCATTTT.